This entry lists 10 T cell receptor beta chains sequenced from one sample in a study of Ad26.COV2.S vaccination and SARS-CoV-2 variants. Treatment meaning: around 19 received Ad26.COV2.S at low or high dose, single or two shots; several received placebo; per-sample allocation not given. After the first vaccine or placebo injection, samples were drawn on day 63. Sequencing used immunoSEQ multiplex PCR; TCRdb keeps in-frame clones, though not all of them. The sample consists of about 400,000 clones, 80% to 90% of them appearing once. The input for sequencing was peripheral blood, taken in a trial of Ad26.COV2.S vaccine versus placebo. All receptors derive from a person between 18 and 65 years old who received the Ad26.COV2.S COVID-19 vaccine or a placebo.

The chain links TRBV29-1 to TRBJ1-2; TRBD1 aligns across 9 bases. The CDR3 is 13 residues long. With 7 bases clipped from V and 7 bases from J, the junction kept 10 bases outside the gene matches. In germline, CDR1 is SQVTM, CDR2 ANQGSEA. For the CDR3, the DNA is TGCAGCGCTCCGGGACAGGGAAGTTTTGGCTACACCTTC. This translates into CSAPGQGSFGYTF.

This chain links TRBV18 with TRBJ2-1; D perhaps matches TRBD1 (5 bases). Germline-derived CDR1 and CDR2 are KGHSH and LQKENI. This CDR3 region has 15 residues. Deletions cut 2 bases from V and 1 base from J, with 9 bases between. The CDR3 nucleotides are TGTGCCAGCTCACCATCCAGGGCGTCCTACAATGAGCAGTTCTTC. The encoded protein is CASSPSRASYNEQFF.

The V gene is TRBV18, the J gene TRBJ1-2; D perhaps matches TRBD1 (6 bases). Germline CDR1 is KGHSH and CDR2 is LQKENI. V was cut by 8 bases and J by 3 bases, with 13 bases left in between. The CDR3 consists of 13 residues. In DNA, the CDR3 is TGTGCCAGCCAAGGACAGACCGACTATGGCTACACCTTC. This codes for CASQGQTDYGYTF.

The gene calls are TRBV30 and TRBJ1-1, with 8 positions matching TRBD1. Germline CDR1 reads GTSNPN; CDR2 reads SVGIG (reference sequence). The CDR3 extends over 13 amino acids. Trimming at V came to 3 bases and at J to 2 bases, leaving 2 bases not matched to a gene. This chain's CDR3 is CAWSRGPNTEAFF. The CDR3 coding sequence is TGTGCCTGGAGCAGGGGGCCAAACACTGAAGCTTTCTTT.

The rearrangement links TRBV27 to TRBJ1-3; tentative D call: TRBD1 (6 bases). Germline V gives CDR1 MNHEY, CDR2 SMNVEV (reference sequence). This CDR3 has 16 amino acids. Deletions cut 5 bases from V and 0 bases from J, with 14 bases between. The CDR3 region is CASSPGQFLSGNTIYF. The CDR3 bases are TGTGCCAGCAGTCCCGGACAGTTCCTCTCTGGAAACACCATATATTTT.

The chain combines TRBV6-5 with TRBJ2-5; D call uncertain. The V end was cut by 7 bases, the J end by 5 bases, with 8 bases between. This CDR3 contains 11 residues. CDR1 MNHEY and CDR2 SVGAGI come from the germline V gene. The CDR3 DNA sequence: TGTGCCAGCACCCGAGATGAGACCCAGTACTTC. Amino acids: CASTRDETQYF.

The CDR3: CASSFFGTYRTDTQYF. CDR3 DNA sequence: TGTGCCAGCAGCTTCTTCGGGACATATCGCACAGATACGCAGTATTTT. The rearrangement joins TRBV5-6 to TRBJ2-3; tentative D call: TRBD1 (6 bases). The CDR3 loop spans 16 amino acids. Germline V gene sequence: CDR1 SGHDT, CDR2 YYEEEE. V was cut by 2 bases and J by 1 base, with 14 bases left in between.

CDR3 nucleotides: TGCGCCAGCAGCTTGGATGCTCCCGCCTATAATTCACCCCTCCACTTT. It encodes CASSLDAPAYNSPLHF. J is TRBJ1-6 and V is TRBV5-1, with unresolved D. V was shortened by 0 bases and J by 2 bases, with 9 bases between the two germline ends. The CDR3 is 16 amino acids. Per germline, CDR1 SGHRS and CDR2 YFSETQ.

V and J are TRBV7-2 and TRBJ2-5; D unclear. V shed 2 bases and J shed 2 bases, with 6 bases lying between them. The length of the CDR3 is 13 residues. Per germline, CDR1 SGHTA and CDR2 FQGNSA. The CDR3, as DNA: TGTGCCAGCAGCTTAAGGAAACAAGAGACCCAGTACTTC. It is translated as CASSLRKQETQYF.

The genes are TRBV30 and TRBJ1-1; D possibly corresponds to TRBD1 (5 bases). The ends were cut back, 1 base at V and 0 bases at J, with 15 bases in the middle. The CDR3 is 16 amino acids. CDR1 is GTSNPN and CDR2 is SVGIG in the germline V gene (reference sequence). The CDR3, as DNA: TGTGCCTGGAGTGGTTGGGGGGGAAGCATGAACACTGAAGCTTTCTTT. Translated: CAWSGWGGSMNTEAFF.